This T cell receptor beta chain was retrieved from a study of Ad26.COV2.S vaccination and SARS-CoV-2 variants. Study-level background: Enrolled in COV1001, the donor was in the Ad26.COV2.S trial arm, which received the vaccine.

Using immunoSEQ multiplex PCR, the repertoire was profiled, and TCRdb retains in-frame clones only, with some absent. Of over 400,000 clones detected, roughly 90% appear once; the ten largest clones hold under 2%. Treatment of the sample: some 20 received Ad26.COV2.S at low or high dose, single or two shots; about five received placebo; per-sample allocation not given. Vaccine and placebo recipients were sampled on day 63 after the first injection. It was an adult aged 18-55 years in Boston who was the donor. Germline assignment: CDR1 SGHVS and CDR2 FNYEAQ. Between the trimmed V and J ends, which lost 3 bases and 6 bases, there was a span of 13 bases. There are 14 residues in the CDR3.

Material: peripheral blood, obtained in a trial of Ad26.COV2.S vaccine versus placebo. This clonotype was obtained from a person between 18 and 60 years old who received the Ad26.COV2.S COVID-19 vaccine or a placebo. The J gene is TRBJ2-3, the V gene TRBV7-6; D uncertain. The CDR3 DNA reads TGTGCCAGCAGCTTCCGGTCCGGTGGGGATACGCAGTATTTT. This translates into CASSFRSGGDTQYF. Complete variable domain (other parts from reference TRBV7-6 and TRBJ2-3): GAGVSQSPRYKVTKRGQDVALRCDPISGHVSLYWYRQALGQGPEFLTYFNYEAQQDKSGLPNDRFSAERPEGSISTLTIQRTEQRDSAMYRCASSFRSGGDTQYFGPGTRLTVL.